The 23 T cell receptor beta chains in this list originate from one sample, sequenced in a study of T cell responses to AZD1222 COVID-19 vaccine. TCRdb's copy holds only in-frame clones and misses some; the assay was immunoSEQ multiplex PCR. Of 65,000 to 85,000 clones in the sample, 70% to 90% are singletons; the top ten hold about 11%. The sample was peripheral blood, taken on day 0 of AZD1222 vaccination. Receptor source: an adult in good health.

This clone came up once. This CDR3 reads CASSLTNYGYTF. The DNA for the CDR3 is TGTGCCAGCAGCTTGACGAACTATGGCTACACCTTC. The rearrangement uses TRBV5-4 and TRBJ1-2, with D unclear. The CDR3 is made up of 12 amino acids. Germline V lookup: CDR1 SGHNT, CDR2 YYREEE (reference sequence). V gave up 1 base and J gave up 2 bases, with 3 bases separating them.

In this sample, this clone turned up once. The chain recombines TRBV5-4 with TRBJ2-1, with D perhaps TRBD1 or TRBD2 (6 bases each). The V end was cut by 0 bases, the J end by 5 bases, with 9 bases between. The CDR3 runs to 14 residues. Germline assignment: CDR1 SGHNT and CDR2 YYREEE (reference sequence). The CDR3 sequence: CASSLGGAHNEQFF. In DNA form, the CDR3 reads TGTGCCAGCAGCTTGGGGGGGGCCCACAATGAGCAGTTCTTC.

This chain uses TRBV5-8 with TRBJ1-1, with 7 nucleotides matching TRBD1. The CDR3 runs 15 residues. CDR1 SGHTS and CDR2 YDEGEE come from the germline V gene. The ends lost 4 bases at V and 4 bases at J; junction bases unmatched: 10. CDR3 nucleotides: TGTGCCAGCAGCCCCCGCCAGACAGGGCCCACTGAAGCTTTCTTT. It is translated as CASSPRQTGPTEAFF.

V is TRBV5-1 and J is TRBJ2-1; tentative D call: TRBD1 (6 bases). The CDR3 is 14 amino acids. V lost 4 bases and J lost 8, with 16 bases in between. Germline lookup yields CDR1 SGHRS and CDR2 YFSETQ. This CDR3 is CASSGSQGQDEQFF. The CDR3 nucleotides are TGCGCCAGCAGCGGTTCGCAGGGGCAGGATGAGCAGTTCTTC. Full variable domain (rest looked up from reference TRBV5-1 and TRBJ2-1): KAGVTQTPRYLIKTRGQQVTLSCSPISGHRSVSWYQQTPGQGLQFLFEYFSETQRNKGNFPGRFSGRQFSNSRSEMNVSTLELGDSALYLCASSGSQGQDEQFFGPGTRLTVL.

The CDR3 loop reads CASSFGAGEYNEQFF. In nucleotides, the CDR3 is TGTGCCAGCAGCTTTGGGGCAGGGGAATACAATGAGCAGTTCTTC. The chain employs TRBV7-3 and TRBJ2-1, with D perhaps TRBD1 (6 bases). Germline V gene lookup returns CDR1 SGHTA and CDR2 FQGTGA. Between the trimmed V and J ends, which lost 3 bases and 4 bases, there was a span of 13 bases. The length of the CDR3 is 15 residues. The full variable domain, with the rest looked up from reference TRBV7-3 and TRBJ2-1, is GAGVSQTPSNKVTEKGKYVELRCDPISGHTALYWYRQSLGQGPEFLIYFQGTGAADDSGLPNDRFFAVRPEGSVSTLKIQRTERGDSAVYLCASSFGAGEYNEQFFGPGTRLTVL.

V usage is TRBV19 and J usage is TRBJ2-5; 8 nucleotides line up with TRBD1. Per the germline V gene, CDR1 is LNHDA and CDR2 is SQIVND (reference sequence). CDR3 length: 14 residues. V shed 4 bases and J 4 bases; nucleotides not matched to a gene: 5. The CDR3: CASSNRGWGETQYF. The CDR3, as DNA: TGTGCCAGTAGTAACAGGGGGTGGGGAGAGACCCAGTACTTC. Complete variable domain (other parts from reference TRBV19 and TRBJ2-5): DGGITQSPKYLFRKEGQNVTLSCEQNLNHDAMYWYRQDPGQGLRLIYYSQIVNDFQKGDIAEGYSVSREKKESFPLTVTSAQKNPTAFYLCASSNRGWGETQYFGPGTRLLVL.

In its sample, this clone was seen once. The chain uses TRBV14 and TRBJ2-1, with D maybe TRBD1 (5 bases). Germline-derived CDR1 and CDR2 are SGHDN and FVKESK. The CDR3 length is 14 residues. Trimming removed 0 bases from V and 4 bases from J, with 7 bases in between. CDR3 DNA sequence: TGTGCCAGCAGCCAAGAGGACAAATACAATGAGCAGTTCTTC. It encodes CASSQEDKYNEQFF.

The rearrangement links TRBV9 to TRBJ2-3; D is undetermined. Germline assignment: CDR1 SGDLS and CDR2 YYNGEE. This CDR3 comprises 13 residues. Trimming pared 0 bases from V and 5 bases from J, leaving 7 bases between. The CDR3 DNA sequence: TGTGCCAGCAGCGTAGAGTGGGGAGATACGCAGTATTTT. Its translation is CASSVEWGDTQYF.

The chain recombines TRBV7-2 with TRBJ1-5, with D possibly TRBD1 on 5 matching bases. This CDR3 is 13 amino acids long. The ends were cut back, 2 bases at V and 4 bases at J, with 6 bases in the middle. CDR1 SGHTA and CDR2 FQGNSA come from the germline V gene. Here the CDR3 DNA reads TGTGCCAGCAGCTTACAGGGTAATCAGCCCCAGCATTTT. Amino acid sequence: CASSLQGNQPQHF.

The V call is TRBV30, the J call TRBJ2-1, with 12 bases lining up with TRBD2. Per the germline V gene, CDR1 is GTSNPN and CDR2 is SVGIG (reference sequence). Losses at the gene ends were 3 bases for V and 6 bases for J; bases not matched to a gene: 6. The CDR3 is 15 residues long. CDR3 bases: TGTGCCTGGAGGACGGGACTAGCGGGTCTCAATGAGCAGTTCTTC. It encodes CAWRTGLAGLNEQFF.

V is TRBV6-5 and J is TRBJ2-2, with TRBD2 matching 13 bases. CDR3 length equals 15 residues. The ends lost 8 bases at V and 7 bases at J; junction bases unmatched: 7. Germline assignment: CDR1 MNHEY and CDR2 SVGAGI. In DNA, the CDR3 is TGTGCCAGCCGGACTAGCGGGGGAATTAACGGGGAGCTGTTTTTT. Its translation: CASRTSGGINGELFF.

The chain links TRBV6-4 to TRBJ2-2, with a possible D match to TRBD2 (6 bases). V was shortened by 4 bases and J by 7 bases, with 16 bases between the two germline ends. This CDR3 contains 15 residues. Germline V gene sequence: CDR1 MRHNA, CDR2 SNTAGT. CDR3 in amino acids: CASSVRGNANGELFF. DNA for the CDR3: TGTGCCAGCAGTGTCCGCGGGAATGCAAACGGGGAGCTGTTTTTT.

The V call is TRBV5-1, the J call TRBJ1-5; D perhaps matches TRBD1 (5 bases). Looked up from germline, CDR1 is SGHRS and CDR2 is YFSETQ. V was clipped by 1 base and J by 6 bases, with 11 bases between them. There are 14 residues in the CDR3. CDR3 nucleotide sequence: TGCGCCAGCAGCTTGTCCAGGGATAGTCAGCCCCAGCATTTT. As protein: CASSLSRDSQPQHF.

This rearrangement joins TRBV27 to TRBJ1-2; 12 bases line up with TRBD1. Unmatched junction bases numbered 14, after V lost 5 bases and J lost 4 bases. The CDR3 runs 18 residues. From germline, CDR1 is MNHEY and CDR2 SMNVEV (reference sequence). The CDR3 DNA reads TGTGCCAGCAGTCGATATTTGGGACAGGGGGCAATGGGCTATGGCTACACCTTC. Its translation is CASSRYLGQGAMGYGYTF.

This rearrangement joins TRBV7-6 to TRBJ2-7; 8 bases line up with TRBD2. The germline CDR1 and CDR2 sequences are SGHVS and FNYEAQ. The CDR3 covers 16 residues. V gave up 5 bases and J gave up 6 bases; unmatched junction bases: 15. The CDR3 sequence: CASSPEAWREAVEQYF. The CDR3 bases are TGTGCCAGCAGCCCAGAGGCGTGGCGGGAGGCAGTCGAGCAGTACTTC.

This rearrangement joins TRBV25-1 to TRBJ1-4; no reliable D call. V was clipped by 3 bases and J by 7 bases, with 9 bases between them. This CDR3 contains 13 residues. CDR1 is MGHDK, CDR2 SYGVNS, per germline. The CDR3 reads CASSDPGSEKLFF. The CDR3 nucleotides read TGTGCCAGCAGTGACCCGGGAAGTGAAAAACTGTTTTTT.

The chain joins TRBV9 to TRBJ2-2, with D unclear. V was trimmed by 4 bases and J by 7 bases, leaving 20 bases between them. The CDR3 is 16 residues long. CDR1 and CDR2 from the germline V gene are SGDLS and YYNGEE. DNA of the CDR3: TGTGCCAGCAGCTCTCGGACCACCCCCGCCGGCGGGGAGCTGTTTTTT. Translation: CASSSRTTPAGGELFF.

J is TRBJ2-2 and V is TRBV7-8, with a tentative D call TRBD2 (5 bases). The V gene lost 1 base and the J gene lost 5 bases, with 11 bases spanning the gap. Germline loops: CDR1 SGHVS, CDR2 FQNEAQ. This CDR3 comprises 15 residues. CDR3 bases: TGTGCCAGCAGCTTAGACGACTATATAACCGGGGAGCTGTTTTTT. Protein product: CASSLDDYITGELFF. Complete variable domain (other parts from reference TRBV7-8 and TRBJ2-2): GAGVSQSPRYKVAKRGQDVALRCDPISGHVSLFWYQQALGQGPEFLTYFQNEAQLDKSGLPSDRFFAERPEGSVSTLKIQRTQQEDSAVYLCASSLDDYITGELFFGEGSRLTVL.

The CDR3 nucleotides read TGTGCCAGCAGCCAAGGCTTCGGCTACACCTTC. Its protein product is CASSQGFGYTF. This chain connects TRBV3-1 (or the pseudogene TRBV3-2) to TRBJ1-2; the D is unclear. CDR1 and CDR2 (germline): LGHDT, YNNKEL (reference sequence). V was clipped by 1 base and J by 8 bases, with 5 bases between them. CDR3 size: 11 residues.

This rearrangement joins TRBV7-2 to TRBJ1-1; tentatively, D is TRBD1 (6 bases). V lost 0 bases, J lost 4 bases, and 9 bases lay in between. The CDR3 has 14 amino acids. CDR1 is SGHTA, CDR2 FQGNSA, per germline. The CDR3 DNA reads TGTGCCAGCAGCTTAGCGCTGGACAGCACTGAAGCTTTCTTT. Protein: CASSLALDSTEAFF.

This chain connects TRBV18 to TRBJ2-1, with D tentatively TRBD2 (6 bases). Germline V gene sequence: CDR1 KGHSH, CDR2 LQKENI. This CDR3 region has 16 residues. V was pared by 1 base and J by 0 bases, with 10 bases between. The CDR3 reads CASSPRLGSSYNEQFF. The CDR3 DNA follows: TGTGCCAGCTCACCACGCCTCGGGAGCTCCTACAATGAGCAGTTCTTC.

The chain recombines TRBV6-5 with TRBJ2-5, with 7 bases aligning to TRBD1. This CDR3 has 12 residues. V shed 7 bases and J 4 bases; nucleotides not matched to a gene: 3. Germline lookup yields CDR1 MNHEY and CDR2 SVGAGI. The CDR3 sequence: CASKGAPETQYF. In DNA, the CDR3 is TGTGCCAGCAAGGGGGCCCCAGAGACCCAGTACTTC.

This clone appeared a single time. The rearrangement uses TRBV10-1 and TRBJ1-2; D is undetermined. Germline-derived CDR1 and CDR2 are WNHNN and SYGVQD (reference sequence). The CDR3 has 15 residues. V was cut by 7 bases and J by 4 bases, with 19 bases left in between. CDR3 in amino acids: CASNDLEGLGYGYTF. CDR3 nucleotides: TGCGCCAGCAATGACCTGGAAGGGCTGGGCTATGGCTACACCTTC.